The clone carrying this T cell receptor (beta chain) came up once. What it binds is unknown. Trimming removed 3 bases from V and 3 bases from J, with 5 bases in between. CDR1 and CDR2 from the germline V gene are LNHDA and SQIVND (reference sequence). CDR3 length: 12 residues. This table comes from immunoSEQ multiplex PCR, and its TCRdb copy is limited to in-frame clones, with some not included. The sample yields over 25,000 clones, 62% seen once. This entry belongs to a study of cytotoxic CD8 clonotypes in ibrutinib-treated CLL. Study findings and constraints: Starting clonality was above that of age-matched healthy donors and tracked circulating CD8+ T-cell counts. Upon ibrutinib response clonality rose, and upon progression it fell back toward baseline.

The chain joins TRBV19 to TRBJ1-2, with D hard to call. The specimen comprised PBMCs, sampled before ibrutinib treatment. This clonotype was obtained from a human donor with chronic lymphocytic leukemia. The CDR3 bases are TGTGCCAGTAGTATTCATGACTATGGCTACACCTTC. As protein: CASSIHDYGYTF.